A selection of T cell receptor beta chains follows, all from one sample in a study of CD8+CD57+ T cells in acquired aplastic anemia. TCRdb itself ran the reads through MiXCR, one entry per CDR3 protein. The repertoire holds around 210,000 distinct CDR3 sequences, with about 60% as singletons. Sequenced input: sorted CD4+, CD8+, or CD8+CD57+ T cells (not recorded which) from PBMCs. These TCRs come from a human donor with aplastic anemia. Both conserved end residues are trimmed from each CDR3.

v_gene	j_gene	len	CDR3aa
TRBV11-2	TRBJ2-7	9	ASSANYAQY
TRBV7-6	TRBJ1-3	14	ASSLGLSGAGNTIY
TRBV19	TRBJ2-3	16	ASSIFSGRAHLSDTQY
TRBV7-2	TRBJ1-1	11	ASTTSVNTEAF
TRBV7-9	TRBJ1-3	13	ASSDSRGSGNTIY
TRBV7-6	TRBJ2-1	11	ASSPLTTSEQF
TRBV7-9	TRBJ1-1	12	ASSLVLGATEAF
TRBV6-2/TRBV6-3	.	13	ASSEAGTPSYEQY
TRBV12-3/TRBV12-4	TRBJ2-7	11	ASKRGAVYEQY
TRBV6-4	TRBJ2-1	12	ASTSNSERGEQF
TRBV19	TRBJ1-4	11	ASSRGTNEKLF
TRBV15	TRBJ2-7	16	ATSSSRSGQGAFYEQY
TRBV5-1	TRBJ1-1	14	ASRSGQGNLSPEAF
TRBV25-1	TRBJ1-2	12	ASSAWGQNYGYT
TRBV19	TRBJ2-6	15	ASSIDARASGANVLT
TRBV11-3	TRBJ1-5	14	ASSSLQGAGNQPQH